Presented here are 6 T cell receptor beta chains from one specimen sequenced in a study of blood T cell repertoires in COVID-19. Sequencing was performed with immunoSEQ multiplex PCR; in TCRdb, only in-frame clones are kept and a portion is missing. Counted here are over 450,000 clones, 89% occurring once; the ten biggest clones make up roughly 1%. The sequenced sample was peripheral blood. The source of these receptors is a man aged 18 to 35 with COVID-19, enrolled during active disease.

The rearrangement links TRBV15 to TRBJ2-7; 7 positions agree with TRBD2. V shed 3 bases and J 7 bases; nucleotides not matched to a gene: 12. Germline V gene sequence: CDR1 LNHNV, CDR2 YYDKDF (reference sequence). The CDR3 consists of 15 residues. CDR3 in amino acids: CATSREDGVAGEQYF. In DNA, the CDR3 is TGTGCCACCAGCAGGGAGGACGGGGTAGCGGGTGAGCAGTACTTC.

This chain uses TRBV5-5 with TRBJ1-4; D uncertain. This CDR3 is 15 amino acids long. Germline lookup yields CDR1 SGHKS and CDR2 YYEKEE (reference sequence). Trimming pared 5 bases from V and 7 bases from J, leaving 18 bases between. The CDR3 here is CASSPGRGWGEKLFF. CDR3 nucleotide sequence: TGTGCCAGCAGTCCGGGCCGGGGTTGGGGTGAAAAACTGTTTTTT. The variable domain in full, with the rest retrieved from reference TRBV5-5 and TRBJ1-4, is DAGVTQSPTHLIKTRGQQVTLRCSPISGHKSVSWYQQVLGQGPQFIFQYYEKEERGRGNFPDRFSARQFPNYSSELNVNALLLGDSALYLCASSPGRGWGEKLFFGSGTQLSVL.

This clone appeared many times. The chain couples TRBV7-9 to TRBJ1-5, with no clear D. The CDR3 spans 14 residues. Deletions cut 1 base from V and 9 bases from J, with 13 bases between. The germline V gene encodes CDR1 SEHNR and CDR2 FQNEAQ (reference sequence). The CDR3 region is CASSLGSTGAPQHF. Written as DNA, the CDR3 is TGTGCCAGCAGCTTAGGTTCAACCGGAGCGCCCCAGCATTTT.

This chain joins TRBV5-6 and TRBJ1-4; 7 bases match TRBD1. Germline V CDR1 and CDR2: SGHDT, YYEEEE. This CDR3 spans 17 amino acids. Trimming at V came to 1 base and at J to 0 bases, leaving 6 bases not matched to a gene. The CDR3 DNA reads TGTGCCAGCAGCTTGAGGGGGCTCATTGCAACTAATGAAAAACTGTTTTTT. Residues: CASSLRGLIATNEKLFF.

The chain joins TRBV7-6 to TRBJ2-7, with D hard to call. Trimming removed 5 bases at V and 2 bases at J, with 7 bases between. This CDR3 is 12 amino acids long. CDR1 and CDR2 from the germline V gene are SGHVS and FNYEAQ. CDR3 DNA: TGTGCCAGCAGCCCTAACCCCTACGAGCAGTACTTC. Encoded protein: CASSPNPYEQYF.

The rearrangement links TRBV27 to TRBJ1-6; D gene unclear. The CDR3 is 17 residues long. Trimming shortened V by 6 bases and J by 6 bases, and 21 bases separated the two germline ends. CDR1 and CDR2 (germline): MNHEY, SMNVEV (reference sequence). The DNA for the CDR3 is TGTGCCAGCAGCCCTCTCTTATTATCCCCCTCTAATTCACCCCTCCACTTT. As protein: CASSPLLLSPSNSPLHF.